The clone carrying this T cell receptor (beta chain) has only one observation. This sample is part of a study of T cell changes during pregnancy in multiple sclerosis. V lost 3 bases, J lost 6 bases, and 9 bases stayed unmatched. Germline CDR1 and CDR2: LNHDA and SQIVND (reference sequence). The length of the CDR3 is 15 residues. Profiled with immunoSEQ multiplex PCR; TCRdb holds only in-frame clones, not every one. The sample lists 11,000 or so clones, 84% occurring once. The receptor's source is a female donor in good health, enrolled as a control in a pregnancy study. The chain has TRBV19 and TRBJ2-7; 9 bases line up with TRBD1. The sequences come from CD8+ T cells from peripheral blood mononuclear cells, collected after pregnancy. The CDR3 loop is CASSISTQGAREQYF. In DNA form, the CDR3 reads TGTGCCAGTAGTATTAGTACACAGGGGGCGCGCGAGCAGTACTTC. Full variable domain (remainder filled in from reference TRBV19 and TRBJ2-7): DGGITQSPKYLFRKEGQNVTLSCEQNLNHDAMYWYRQDPGQGLRLIYYSQIVNDFQKGDIAEGYSVSREKKESFPLTVTSAQKNPTAFYLCASSISTQGAREQYFGPGTRLTVT.